One and the same sample provided the 29 T cell receptor beta chains below, sequenced in a study of T cell responses to AZD1222 COVID-19 vaccine. TCRdb's copy holds only in-frame clones and misses some; the assay was immunoSEQ multiplex PCR. The profile shows about 98,000 clones, around 90% of them singletons. The sample here was peripheral blood, taken on day 0 of AZD1222 vaccination. The receptors come from an adult in good health.

The genes are TRBV28 and TRBJ2-4; D could derive from TRBD1 or TRBD2 (6 bases each). This CDR3 is 16 amino acids long. Germline CDR1 reads MDHEN; CDR2 reads SYDVKM. Trimming pared 7 bases from V and 0 bases from J, leaving 16 bases between. The CDR3 protein is CASIEGGSRAKNIQYF. The CDR3 bases are TGTGCCAGCATTGAGGGGGGCTCAAGAGCCAAAAACATTCAGTACTTC. The full variable domain, its missing parts supplied by reference TRBV28 and TRBJ2-4, is DVKVTQSSRYLVKRTGEKVFLECVQDMDHENMFWYRQDPGLGLRLIYFSYDVKMKEKGDIPEGYSVSREKKERFSLILESASTNQTSMYLCASIEGGSRAKNIQYFGAGTRLSVL.

This clone was counted a single time. The V call is TRBV11-3, the J call TRBJ2-1, with TRBD1 identical over 8 bases. Germline V gene data show CDR1 as SGHNT and CDR2 as YENEEA. Trimming took 5 bases from V and 0 from J; bases not matched to a gene: 3. CDR3 length equals 15 residues. CDR3 amino acids: CASSQGQGSYNEQFF. CDR3 nucleotide sequence: TGTGCCAGCAGCCAAGGACAGGGCTCCTACAATGAGCAGTTCTTC.

This clone was seen once. V is TRBV28 and J is TRBJ2-3; D unclear. The V gene lost 8 bases and the J gene lost 4 bases, with 13 bases spanning the gap. Germline assignment: CDR1 MDHEN and CDR2 SYDVKM. There are 13 residues in the CDR3. CDR3 residues: CASWLAASDTQYF. The CDR3 DNA follows: TGTGCCAGCTGGTTGGCTGCATCAGATACGCAGTATTTT.

The V gene is TRBV3-1 (or the pseudogene TRBV3-2), the J gene TRBJ1-2; maybe TRBD1 (5 bases). The CDR3 has 12 residues. CDR1 is LGHDT and CDR2 is YNNKEL in the germline V gene (reference sequence). The germline V and J ends were trimmed by 0 bases and 8 bases, with 7 bases remaining between them. The chain's CDR3 is CASSQEQGGYTF. DNA for the CDR3: TGTGCCAGCAGCCAAGAGCAGGGCGGCTACACCTTC.

In this sample, this clone turned up a few times. CDR3 in amino acids: CASSPAPSGTGANYGYTF. DNA of the CDR3: TGTGCCAGCAGCCCGGCTCCCTCAGGTACAGGAGCCAACTATGGCTACACCTTC. This chain links TRBV4-2 with TRBJ1-2, with a possible D match to TRBD1 (5 bases). This CDR3 spans 18 amino acids. Trimming cost V 4 bases and J 2 bases, with 23 bases left between them. Germline-derived CDR1 and CDR2 are LGHNA and YNFKEQ.

The gene calls are TRBV6-6 and TRBJ2-1; 12 bases agree with TRBD2. V dropped 8 bases and J dropped 9; count of bases not matched to a gene: 14. CDR3 size: 16 residues. Looked up from germline, CDR1 is MNHNY and CDR2 is SVGAGI (reference sequence). In DNA, the CDR3 is TGTGCCAGCGGAAGTTATTGGTCTAGCGGGAGGGTTGAGCAGTTCTTC. Translating it yields CASGSYWSSGRVEQFF.

The chain employs TRBV7-9 and TRBJ2-7; D unresolved. The V end lost 1 base, the J end lost 6 bases, and 7 bases lay between the germline ends. CDR3 length: 12 residues. CDR1 is SEHNR and CDR2 is FQNEAQ in the germline V gene (reference sequence). The CDR3 DNA follows: TGTGCCAGCAGCTTAGAACTTGGCGAGCAGTACTTC. Its protein is CASSLELGEQYF.

The chain recombines TRBV15 with TRBJ2-5, with a tentative D call TRBD1 (6 bases). This CDR3 region has 13 residues. Trimming shortened V by 8 bases and J by 7 bases, and 17 bases separated the two germline ends. CDR1 is LNHNV and CDR2 is YYDKDF in the germline V gene (reference sequence). The CDR3 region has the DNA TGTGCCACCGGGGCAGGGGACACGGTGACCCAGTACTTC. This gives the protein CATGAGDTVTQYF.

The chain is built from TRBV6-4 and TRBJ2-3; no clear D. Trimming removed 7 bases at V and 5 bases at J, with 13 bases between. CDR3 length: 13 amino acids. Germline assignment: CDR1 MRHNA and CDR2 SNTAGT. The CDR3 loop reads CASNLTYRDTQYF. In nucleotides, the CDR3 is TGTGCCAGCAACCTGACTTATAGAGATACGCAGTATTTT.

The chain uses TRBV9 and TRBJ2-5; the match to TRBD2 covers 13 bases. Losses at the gene ends were 4 bases for V and 5 bases for J; bases not matched to a gene: 8. The CDR3 sequence is 16 residues long. Per the germline V gene, CDR1 is SGDLS and CDR2 is YYNGEE. As DNA, the CDR3 is TGTGCCAGCAGCCCCCGACTAGCGGGAGGTGTGGAGACCCAGTACTTC. Translation: CASSPRLAGGVETQYF.

As DNA, the CDR3 is TGTGCCAGCAGTTCGGACAGGAGCTCCTACGAGCAGTACTTC. The encoded protein is CASSSDRSSYEQYF. The V and J genes are TRBV27 and TRBJ2-7, with TRBD1 identical over 7 bases. CDR3 size: 14 residues. V shed 4 bases, J shed 0 bases, and the junction held 3 bases outside the gene matches. Germline V gene data show CDR1 as MNHEY and CDR2 as SMNVEV (reference sequence).

V is TRBV15 and J is TRBJ1-2; 9 nucleotides line up with TRBD1. This CDR3 is built from 15 residues. The junction had 5 bases not matched to a gene; V was cut back by 4 bases and J by 2 bases. Germline lookup yields CDR1 LNHNV and CDR2 YYDKDF (reference sequence). The CDR3: CATSIGTGLNYGYTF. CDR3 nucleotide sequence: TGTGCCACCAGCATCGGGACAGGGTTAAACTATGGCTACACCTTC.

The rearrangement joins TRBV19 to TRBJ2-1, with D tentatively TRBD2 (5 bases). This CDR3 is 14 amino acids long. V dropped 9 bases and J dropped 0 bases, with 12 bases sitting between them. Germline V gene sequence: CDR1 LNHDA, CDR2 SQIVND (reference sequence). The CDR3: CASAQGSSYNEQFF. CDR3 in DNA: TGTGCCAGCGCTCAAGGGAGCTCCTACAATGAGCAGTTCTTC. Drawing the rest from reference TRBV19 and TRBJ2-1, the complete variable domain is DGGITQSPKYLFRKEGQNVTLSCEQNLNHDAMYWYRQDPGQGLRLIYYSQIVNDFQKGDIAEGYSVSREKKESFPLTVTSAQKNPTAFYLCASAQGSSYNEQFFGPGTRLTVL.

The V and J genes are TRBV4-1 and TRBJ2-7; possible D gene TRBD1, 6 bases. The V end lost 3 bases, the J end lost 3 bases, and 9 bases lay between the germline ends. This CDR3 region has 13 residues. Germline values: CDR1 MGHRA, CDR2 YSYEKL. CDR3 residues: CASSQTGSYEQYF. The CDR3 region has the DNA TGCGCCAGCAGCCAGACAGGCAGCTACGAGCAGTACTTC.

The sample holds one count of this clone. The rearrangement links TRBV5-1 to TRBJ2-7; D unclear. The CDR3 loop spans 13 amino acids. Germline CDR1 SGHRS, CDR2 YFSETQ. V was shortened by 1 base and J by 7 bases, with 12 bases between the two germline ends. CDR3 protein: CASSLQVQTEQYF. The CDR3 nucleotides are TGCGCCAGCAGCTTGCAGGTCCAGACAGAGCAGTACTTC.

The genes are TRBV9 and TRBJ2-1; 9 positions agree with TRBD1. CDR1 SGDLS and CDR2 YYNGEE come from the germline V gene. The V gene end was trimmed by 7 bases and the J gene end by 8 bases; junction bases not matched to a gene: 7. This CDR3 region has 13 residues. This chain's CDR3 is CASERQGGDEQFF. The CDR3 coding sequence is TGTGCCAGCGAACGACAGGGGGGCGATGAGCAGTTCTTC.

V is TRBV27 and J is TRBJ2-3; 8 bases align to TRBD2. The CDR3 sequence is 15 residues long. Germline CDR1 reads MNHEY; CDR2 reads SMNVEV (reference sequence). V lost 1 base and J lost 5; bases outside the gene matches: 5. The DNA of the CDR3 is TGTGCCAGCAGTTTATACGCGGGAGGTCGAGATACGCAGTATTTT. This gives the protein CASSLYAGGRDTQYF.

This chain uses TRBV19 with TRBJ1-5; 8 bases are a match to TRBD1. The CDR3 has 15 residues. The V gene's germline CDR1 is LNHDA and CDR2 SQIVND (reference sequence). J lost 0 bases, V lost 6 bases, and 4 bases had no gene match. The CDR3 DNA reads TGTGCCAGTAGAACAGGGGGATATAGCAATCAGCCCCAGCATTTT. Its translation is CASRTGGYSNQPQHF.

Comment on this clone: The identical CDR3 is also encoded by other nucleotide sequences in the sample. CDR3 sequence: CASSLTSGSYEQYF. CDR3 DNA sequence: TGCGCCAGCAGCTTGACTAGCGGGAGCTACGAGCAGTACTTC. This sequence joins TRBV5-1 and TRBJ2-7; 11 bases are a match to TRBD2. The trim removed 1 base at V and 3 bases at J, leaving 0 bases unmatched. Germline assignment: CDR1 SGHRS and CDR2 YFSETQ. The CDR3 consists of 14 residues.

This chain links TRBV10-3 with TRBJ2-7, with unresolved D. V lost 2 bases to trimming and J lost 5 bases, with 4 bases between them. Germline assignment: CDR1 ENHRY and CDR2 SYGVKD. The CDR3 loop spans 11 amino acids. CDR3 sequence: CAISELDEQYF. The CDR3 DNA follows: TGTGCCATCAGTGAGCTAGACGAGCAGTACTTC.

The chain links TRBV7-9 to TRBJ2-2, with 9 bases lining up with TRBD1. The V segment lost 5 bases and the J segment 3 bases; nucleotides outside the gene matches: 16. This CDR3 is 19 amino acids long. Germline V gene sequence: CDR1 SEHNR, CDR2 FQNEAQ (reference sequence). The CDR3: CASSERDGTGSPYTGELFF. CDR3 nucleotides: TGTGCCAGCAGCGAACGCGATGGGACAGGGAGTCCGTACACCGGGGAGCTGTTTTTT.

The chain recombines TRBV2 with TRBJ2-7; no reliable D call. Germline V gives CDR1 SNHLY, CDR2 FYNNEI. V was cut by 8 bases and J by 0 bases, with 11 bases left in between. CDR3 length: 13 amino acids. The chain's CDR3 is CASEQDYSYEQYF. In DNA form, the CDR3 reads TGTGCCAGCGAGCAGGATTACTCCTACGAGCAGTACTTC.

The chain recombines TRBV9 with TRBJ1-1, with D maybe TRBD1 (5 bases). This CDR3 has 14 amino acids. In germline, CDR1 is SGDLS, CDR2 YYNGEE. The V gene lost 2 bases and the J gene lost 6 bases, with 14 bases spanning the gap. The CDR3 nucleotides read TGTGCCAGCAGCGTCGGGACCTTAGGCCCTGAAGCTTTCTTT. The encoded protein is CASSVGTLGPEAFF.

This clone showed up just a few times. The chain links TRBV7-2 to TRBJ2-1; no reliable D call. The V and J ends lost 0 bases and 6 bases respectively, with 9 bases between them. CDR3 length equals 14 residues. The germline CDR1 and CDR2 sequences are SGHTA and FQGNSA. In nucleotides, the CDR3 is TGTGCCAGCAGCTTAGCGGGAAACACCAATGAGCAGTTCTTC. It yields the protein CASSLAGNTNEQFF.

This clone occurred a few times. V is TRBV21-1 and J is TRBJ1-1; TRBD1 is taken as the D call from the table, unchecked against the DNA. TRBV21-1 is assigned pseudogene status. This CDR3 region has 11 residues. In DNA form, the CDR3 reads TGTGCCAGCAGCAGACAACTTGAAGCTTTCTTT. As protein: CASSRQLEAFF.

The chain recombines TRBV7-2 with TRBJ2-7, with 10 bases fitting TRBD2. V lost 8 bases and J lost 7; bases outside the gene matches: 11. This CDR3 contains 14 residues. Germline-derived CDR1 and CDR2 are SGHTA and FQGNSA. CDR3 loop: CASGTGLARGEQYF. The CDR3 bases are TGTGCCAGCGGCACGGGACTAGCGAGAGGTGAGCAGTACTTC.

There are a few counts of this clone. J is TRBJ1-2 and V is TRBV29-1; 7 positions match TRBD1. CDR1 is SQVTM, CDR2 ANQGSEA, per germline. The CDR3 has 14 amino acids. The V gene end was trimmed by 6 bases and the J gene end by 4 bases; junction bases not matched to a gene: 11. In nucleotides, the CDR3 is TGCAGCGTGGGCCACCCTCGGACAGGCTATGGCTACACCTTC. This codes for CSVGHPRTGYGYTF.

This clone was counted only a few times. The V call is TRBV19, the J call TRBJ2-1; the match to TRBD2 covers 9 bases. Germline CDR1 and CDR2: LNHDA and SQIVND (reference sequence). There are 15 residues in the CDR3. V gave up 3 bases and J gave up 2 bases; unmatched junction bases: 2. DNA for the CDR3: TGTGCCAGTAGTATCTCTAGCGGGGCCTACAATGAGCAGTTCTTC. Translated, it gives CASSISSGAYNEQFF.

This clone has just one count. The J gene is TRBJ1-3, the V gene TRBV11-2, with D hard to call. V gave up 1 base and J gave up 4 bases, with 11 bases separating them. The CDR3 runs to 15 residues. Germline CDR1 reads SGHAT; CDR2 reads FQNNGV. The CDR3 bases are TGTGCCAGCAGCTTAGGGGTCGGCGGGGGAAACACCATATATTTT. It yields the protein CASSLGVGGGNTIYF.